Listed here are 9 T cell receptor beta chains from one sample, sequenced in a study of naive and memory T cell subsets. Both TRBC1 and TRBC2 were covered by a beta constant-region primer of two equimolar oligonucleotides. Nested alpha and beta constant-region primers with the SP2 primer drove four PCR rounds on ligated cDNA. TCRdb independently ran MiXCR on the UMI-ligation and nested PCR reads; one entry per CDR3 protein. The sample carries 30,000 to 40,000 distinct CDR3 sequences, roughly 20% recorded once. The specimen sequenced was effector memory CD4+ T cells from blood. Subset in this sample: effector memory, CD45RA- CD27-. All receptors derive from a human donor in good health.

This clonotype was counted at least ten times. This rearrangement joins TRBV4-1 to TRBJ2-7; 10 nucleotides line up with TRBD2. V was pared by 3 bases and J by 1 base, with 6 bases of the junction left unmatched. This CDR3 is 16 amino acids long. From germline, CDR1 is MGHRA and CDR2 YSYEKL. The CDR3, as DNA: TGCGCCAGCAGCCATACAGCGGGAGGGCCGTCCTACGAGCAGTACTTC. Its protein product is CASSHTAGGPSYEQYF.

The chain employs TRBV6-1 and TRBJ2-3; 7 bases are a match to TRBD2. Germline V lookup: CDR1 MNHNS, CDR2 SASEGT. The CDR3 consists of 14 residues. With 3 bases clipped from V and 8 bases from J, the junction kept 8 bases outside the gene matches. CDR3 nucleotide sequence: TGTGCCAGCAGTGAGGGGGAGGGTTGGGGTACGCAGTATTTT. It yields the protein CASSEGEGWGTQYF.

The gene calls are TRBV6-1 and TRBJ1-5; TRBD1 matches 12 bases. Germline V gene sequence: CDR1 MNHNS, CDR2 SASEGT. CDR3 length equals 16 residues. The V gene end was trimmed by 6 bases and the J gene end by 5 bases; junction bases not matched to a gene: 8. Here the CDR3 reads CASRGQGALIDQPQHF. CDR3 in DNA: TGTGCCAGCAGGGGACAGGGGGCGCTTATTGATCAGCCCCAGCATTTT.

Within the sample, this clonotype is medium-sized (0.01 to 0.1%). This sequence joins TRBV7-2 and TRBJ1-5; 7 bases are a match to TRBD1. Germline V gene sequence: CDR1 SGHTA, CDR2 FQGNSA. The CDR3 totals 16 residues. The ends lost 4 bases at V and 0 bases at J; junction bases unmatched: 6. The CDR3 here is CASSSRGTVSNQPQHF. The CDR3 nucleotides are TGTGCCAGCAGCTCCAGAGGGACAGTTAGCAATCAGCCCCAGCATTTT.

This sequence joins TRBV12-3 or TRBV12-4 and TRBJ2-5, with D possibly matching TRBD2 (6 bases). The CDR3 is 13 residues long. Trimming removed 6 bases at V and 5 bases at J, with 13 bases between. The CDR3 loop is CASRGPGVETQYF. The DNA of the CDR3 is TGTGCCAGCAGAGGCCCGGGAGTGGAGACCCAGTACTTC.

This sequence joins TRBV28 and TRBJ1-2, with D possibly matching TRBD1 (6 bases). The CDR3 runs to 14 residues. Per the germline V gene, CDR1 is MDHEN and CDR2 is SYDVKM. V was cut by 6 bases and J by 4 bases, with 15 bases left in between. Here the CDR3 reads CASRPQGSGYGYTF. For the CDR3, the DNA is TGTGCCAGCAGGCCCCAGGGGTCAGGCTATGGCTACACCTTC.

This clonotype was detected many times. The chain has TRBV18 and TRBJ1-5, with TRBD1 matching 7 bases. The junction had 0 bases not matched to a gene; V was cut back by 4 bases and J by 0 bases. In germline, CDR1 is KGHSH, CDR2 LQKENI. This CDR3 has 14 amino acids. The CDR3 here is CASSRDSSNQPQHF. CDR3 nucleotide sequence: TGTGCCAGCTCACGGGACAGTAGCAATCAGCCCCAGCATTTT.

For the CDR3, the DNA is TGTGCCAGCAGCCACCGAGGGCAGGGCGAAATCACCGGGGAGCTGTTTTTT. It is translated as CASSHRGQGEITGELFF. The chain is built from TRBV7-9 and TRBJ2-2, with D possibly being TRBD1 or TRBD2 (5 bases each). CDR3 size: 17 residues. CDR1 and CDR2 (germline): SEHNR, FQNEAQ (reference sequence). Trimming left V 5 bases short and J 4 bases short, with 20 bases between.

This clonotype occurred many times. The V gene is TRBV5-1, the J gene TRBJ2-1, with D unclear. Trimming removed 0 bases from V and 7 bases from J, with 17 bases in between. Looked up from germline, CDR1 is SGHRS and CDR2 is YFSETQ. There are 16 residues in the CDR3. For the CDR3, the DNA is TGCGCCAGCAGCTTGGTTCTAGGTCCCTCCTCGAATGAGCAGTTCTTC. The encoded protein is CASSLVLGPSSNEQFF.